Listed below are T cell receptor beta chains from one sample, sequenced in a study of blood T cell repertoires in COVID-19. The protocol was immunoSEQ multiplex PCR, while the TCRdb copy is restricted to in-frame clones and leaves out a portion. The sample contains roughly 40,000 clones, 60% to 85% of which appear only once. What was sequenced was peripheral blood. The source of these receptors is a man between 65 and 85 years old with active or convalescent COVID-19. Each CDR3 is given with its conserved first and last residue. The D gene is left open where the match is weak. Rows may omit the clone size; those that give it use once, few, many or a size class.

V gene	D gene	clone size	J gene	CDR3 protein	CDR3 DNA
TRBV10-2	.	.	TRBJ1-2	CASSEPGGITDSGINYGYTF	TGCGCCAGCAGTGAGCCGGGAGGAATAACGGACAGCGGAATTAACTATGGCTACACCTTC
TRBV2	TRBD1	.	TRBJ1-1	CARQGKENTEAFF	TGTGCCAGACAGGGGAAGGAGAACACTGAAGCTTTCTTT
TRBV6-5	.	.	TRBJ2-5	CASTLGGPQETQYF	TGTGCCAGCACCCTGGGGGGGCCCCAAGAGACCCAGTACTTC
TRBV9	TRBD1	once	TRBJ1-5	CASSGGQADQPQHF	TGTGCCAGCAGCGGAGGACAGGCAGATCAGCCCCAGCATTTT
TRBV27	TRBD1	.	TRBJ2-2	CASSLRQGAAPGELFF	TGTGCCAGCAGTCTCCGACAGGGGGCTGCCCCCGGGGAGCTGTTTTTT
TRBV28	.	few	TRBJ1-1	CASRSGGQENTEAFF	TGTGCCAGCAGATCCGGGGGGCAGGAGAACACTGAAGCTTTCTTT
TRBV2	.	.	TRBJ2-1	CASKVRVVQNEQFF	TGTGCCAGCAAGGTCAGGGTAGTCCAAAATGAGCAGTTCTTC
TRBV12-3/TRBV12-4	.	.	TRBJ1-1	CATKEVTGAFF	TGTGCCACCAAGGAGGTCACGGGGGCTTTCTTT
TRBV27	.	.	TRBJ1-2	CASRPVGGLRYTF	TGTGCCAGCAGGCCTGTTGGCGGTCTTCGCTACACCTTC
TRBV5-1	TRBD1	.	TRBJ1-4	CASSRTGGLDLEKLFF	TGCGCCAGCAGCCGGACAGGGGGCTTGGATTTGGAAAAACTGTTTTTT
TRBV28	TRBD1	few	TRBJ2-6	CASSPGQFTSGANVLTF	TGTGCCAGCAGTCCGGGACAGTTTACCTCTGGGGCCAACGTCCTGACTTTC
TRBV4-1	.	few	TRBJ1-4	CASGRTGTIYERLFF	TGCGCCAGCGGCCGAACCGGGACAATCTATGAAAGGTTGTTTTTT
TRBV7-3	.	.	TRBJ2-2	CASNAGGTGELFF	TGTGCCAGCAACGCCGGGGGCACCGGGGAGCTGTTTTTT
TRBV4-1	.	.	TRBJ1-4	CASTPRSLGEKLFF	TGCGCCAGCACCCCCCGGTCCCTTGGTGAAAAACTGTTTTTT
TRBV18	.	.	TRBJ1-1	CASSPQGDEAFF	TGTGCCAGCTCACCACAGGGAGATGAAGCTTTCTTT
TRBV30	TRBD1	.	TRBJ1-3	CAWCWGQGDNTIYF	TGTGCCTGGTGTTGGGGACAGGGGGACAACACCATATATTTT
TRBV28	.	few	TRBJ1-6	CASSPPPGLSSPLHF	TGTGCCAGCAGTCCGCCGCCGGGTCTCAGTTCACCCCTCCACTTT
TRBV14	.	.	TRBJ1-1	CASSLARGSTEAFF	TGTGCCAGCAGCCTAGCAAGGGGATCCACTGAAGCTTTCTTT
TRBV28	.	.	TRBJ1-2	CASSSGRGNYYGYTF	TGTGCCAGCAGTTCGGGGCGGGGTAACTACTATGGCTACACCTTC
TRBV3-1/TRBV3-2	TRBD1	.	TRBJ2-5	CASSQRTGGETQYF	TGTGCCAGCAGCCAGAGGACAGGGGGGGAGACCCAGTACTTC
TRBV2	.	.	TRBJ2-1	CASTSDGNNEQFF	TGTGCCAGCACCTCAGACGGGAACAATGAGCAGTTCTTC
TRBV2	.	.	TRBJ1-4	CASLGRDEKLFF	TGTGCTAGCCTTGGGCGCGATGAAAAACTGTTTTTT
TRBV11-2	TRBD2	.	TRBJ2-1	CASSLGLNNEQFF	TGTGCCAGCAGCCTGGGACTAAACAATGAGCAGTTCTTC
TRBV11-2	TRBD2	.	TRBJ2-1	CASSLDPAGAFYNEQFF	TGTGCCAGCAGCTTAGATCCAGCGGGGGCCTTCTACAATGAGCAGTTCTTC
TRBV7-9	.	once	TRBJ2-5	CASGQTAETQYF	TGTGCCAGCGGGCAGACCGCAGAGACCCAGTACTTC
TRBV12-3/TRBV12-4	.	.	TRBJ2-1	CASRPGWDEQFF	TGTGCCAGCAGACCGGGTTGGGATGAGCAGTTCTTC
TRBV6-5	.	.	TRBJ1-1	CASSLRAGRVTEAFF	TGTGCCAGCAGTCTCAGGGCAGGGAGGGTCACTGAAGCTTTCTTT
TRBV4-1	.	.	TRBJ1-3	CASSQTMHAGNTIYF	TGCGCCAGCAGCCAAACAATGCACGCTGGAAACACCATATATTTT
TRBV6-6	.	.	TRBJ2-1	CASSYSGSSYNEQFF	TGTGCCAGCAGTTACTCGGGGAGCTCCTACAATGAGCAGTTCTTC
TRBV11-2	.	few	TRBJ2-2	CASSLAGSSDRELFF	TGTGCCAGCAGCTTAGCCGGCTCTAGCGATCGAGAGCTGTTTTTT
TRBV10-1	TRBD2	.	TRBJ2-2	CASSEVAGGPTGELFF	TGCGCCAGCAGTGAAGTTGCGGGGGGGCCAACCGGGGAGCTGTTTTTT
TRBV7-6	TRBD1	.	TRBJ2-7	CASSSRQGEQYF	TGTGCCAGCAGCTCACGACAGGGAGAGCAGTACTTC
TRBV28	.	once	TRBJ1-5	CASSLMVESNQPQHF	TGTGCCAGCAGTTTAATGGTCGAGAGCAATCAGCCCCAGCATTTT
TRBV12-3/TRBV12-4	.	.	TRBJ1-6	CASGRQGRSPLHF	TGTGCCAGCGGTCGGCAGGGGCGTTCACCCCTCCACTTT
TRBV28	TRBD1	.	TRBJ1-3	CASSSPTGEGNTIYF	TGTGCCAGCAGTTCACCTACAGGGGAAGGAAACACCATATATTTT
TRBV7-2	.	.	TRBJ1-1	CASSSTSAGVEAFF	TGTGCCAGCAGCTCAACCTCGGCAGGGGTTGAAGCTTTCTTT
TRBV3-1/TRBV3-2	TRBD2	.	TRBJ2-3	CASSQDLGAGGPDTQYF	TGTGCCAGCAGCCAAGATCTTGGAGCGGGGGGGCCGGATACGCAGTATTTT
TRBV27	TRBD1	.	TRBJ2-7	CASGAPGTAYEQYF	TGTGCCAGCGGCGCCCCTGGGACAGCCTACGAGCAGTACTTC
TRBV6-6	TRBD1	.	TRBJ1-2	CASSMNRGDYGYTF	TGTGCCAGCAGCATGAACAGGGGAGACTATGGCTACACCTTC
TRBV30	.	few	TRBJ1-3	CAWSYDSSGNTIYF	TGTGCCTGGAGTTACGACAGCTCTGGAAACACCATATATTTT
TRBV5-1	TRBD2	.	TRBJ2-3	CASSLGRGGAVDTQYF	TGCGCCAGCAGCTTGGGCCGGGGGGGCGCAGTCGATACGCAGTATTTT
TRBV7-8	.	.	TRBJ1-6	CASRPAAGSPLHF	TGTGCCAGCAGGCCAGCGGCGGGTTCACCCCTCCACTTT
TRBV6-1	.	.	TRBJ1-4	CASSEVVFDGGNEKLFF	TGTGCCAGCAGTGAAGTCGTGTTTGACGGGGGAAATGAAAAACTGTTTTTT
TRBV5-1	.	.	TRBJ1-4	CASSLVPGRDEKLFF	TGCGCCAGCAGCTTGGTACCAGGGAGGGATGAAAAACTGTTTTTT
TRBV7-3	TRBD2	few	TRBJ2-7	CASSFGEGYEQYF	TGTGCCAGCAGCTTCGGGGAGGGGTACGAGCAGTACTTC
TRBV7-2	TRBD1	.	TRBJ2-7	CASSPRTGSSYEQYF	TGTGCCAGCAGCCCGAGGACAGGGAGCTCCTACGAGCAGTACTTC
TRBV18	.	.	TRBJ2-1	CASSNREGYEQFF	TGTGCCAGCTCGAACAGGGAAGGTTATGAGCAGTTCTTC
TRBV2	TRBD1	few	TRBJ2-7	CASKGTGQGEQYF	TGTGCCAGCAAGGGGACAGGGCAGGGTGAGCAGTACTTC
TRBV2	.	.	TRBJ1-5	CASTQQSNQPQHF	TGTGCCAGCACCCAACAAAGCAATCAGCCCCAGCATTTT
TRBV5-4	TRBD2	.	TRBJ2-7	CASSLSGGDSYEQYF	TGTGCCAGCAGCCTCAGCGGGGGAGACTCCTACGAGCAGTACTTC